These T cell receptor beta chains were read from a single sample in a study of blood T cell repertoires in COVID-19. The protocol was immunoSEQ multiplex PCR, while the TCRdb copy is restricted to in-frame clones and leaves out a portion. The sample shows about 350,000 clones, roughly nine tenths of them seen only once. The sequencing sample was made of PBMCs or T cells enriched from blood (not recorded which). The origin of the receptors is a woman in her thirties who had recovered from COVID-19. Both conserved end residues are part of each CDR3. D genes are given only for firm matches. The size entry is marked missing in some rows and otherwise reads once, few, many or a size class.

d_call clone_size j_call v_call cdr3_length cdr3_nt cdr3_aa
- once TRBJ2-5 TRBV13 12 TGTGCCAGCAGCTTAGACGGGGAGACCCAGTACTTC CASSLDGETQYF
- - TRBJ1-3 TRBV19 15 TGTGCCAGTAGTATAGGCATCAGCTCTGGAAACACCATATATTTT CASSIGISSGNTIYF
TRBD1 - TRBJ1-5 TRBV6-2/TRBV6-3 15 TGTGCCAGCAGTCAGGGACAGATGACCAATCAGCCCCAGCATTTT CASSQGQMTNQPQHF
- - TRBJ1-2 TRBV7-2 14 TGTGCCAGCAGCGCGGTTCGTACCAACTATGGCTACACCTTC CASSAVRTNYGYTF
- - TRBJ1-6 TRBV3-1/TRBV3-2 16 TGTGCCAGCAGCCAGGGAAGCGGGCGGAGGAATTCACCCCTCCACTTT CASSQGSGRRNSPLHF
- - TRBJ1-5 TRBV2 15 TGTGCCAGCAGACCCGACAGTTATAGCAATCAGCCCCAGCATTTT CASRPDSYSNQPQHF
- - TRBJ1-2 TRBV7-2 15 TGTGCCAGCAGCTTAGGGTCAATACTTAACTATGGCTACACCTTC CASSLGSILNYGYTF
- - TRBJ2-1 TRBV11-2 14 TGTGCCAGCAGCGCCGCCGCTAATCCCCATGAGCAGTTCTTC CASSAAANPHEQFF
- - TRBJ2-5 TRBV9 14 TGTGCCAGCAGCGTAGGGGGGCCTCAAGAGACCCAGTACTTC CASSVGGPQETQYF
TRBD2 - TRBJ2-5 TRBV5-4 16 TGTGCCAGCAGCTTGGGAATTAGCGGGGGGGAAGAGACCCAGTACTTC CASSLGISGGEETQYF
- few TRBJ1-6 TRBV27 15 TGTGCCAGCAGTTTCGAGGGCTCCTATAATTCACCCCTCCACTTT CASSFEGSYNSPLHF
TRBD1 - TRBJ2-3 TRBV18 16 TGTGCCAGCTCATCCCGACAGGGCCAAAGGGGAGATACGCAGTATTTT CASSSRQGQRGDTQYF
TRBD1 - TRBJ2-7 TRBV14 14 TGTGCCAGCAGCCTACAGGGGAAACACTACGAGCAGTACTTC CASSLQGKHYEQYF
- - TRBJ2-7 TRBV3-1/TRBV3-2 14 TGTGCCAGCAGCCTCTCTACAGGGACCTACGAGCAGTACTTC CASSLSTGTYEQYF
TRBD2 - TRBJ2-1 TRBV11-2 16 TGTGCCAGCAGCCCCTGGGGGGGCGGGGGGATCAGTGAGCAGTTCTTC CASSPWGGGGISEQFF
TRBD1 - TRBJ2-1 TRBV5-4 18 TGTGCCAGCAGCAGTGATGGTATGGGACAGGGGGCCTACAATGAGCAGTTCTTC CASSSDGMGQGAYNEQFF
TRBD2 - TRBJ2-1 TRBV27 19 TGTGCCAGCAAGAAAAGCGGGGGGGCGGAGGTTGCACTTTACAATGAGCAGTTCTTC CASKKSGGAEVALYNEQFF
- - TRBJ2-3 TRBV11-3 11 TGTGCCAGCAGCCCAGGGGCCGGTTTGTATTTT CASSPGAGLYF
- few TRBJ1-2 TRBV5-6 13 TGTGCCAGCAGCTCGAGGAGCAGGGCTGGCTACACCTTC CASSSRSRAGYTF
- - TRBJ1-4 TRBV28 15 TGTGCCAGCAGACCCGGGGGGACGGGCAATGAAAAACTGTTTTTT CASRPGGTGNEKLFF
TRBD1 - TRBJ1-2 TRBV27 15 TGTGCCAGCAGCTCCACAGGGGTCGCATACTATGGCTACACCTTC CASSSTGVAYYGYTF
TRBD1 - TRBJ2-7 TRBV7-6 13 TGTGCCAGCAGCCAAGGACAGGGGGCGGAGCAGTACTTC CASSQGQGAEQYF
- - TRBJ1-1 TRBV29-1 13 TGCAGCGTCGTAAGGACAGAAAACACTGAAGCTTTCTTT CSVVRTENTEAFF
- - TRBJ2-7 TRBV10-3 13 TGTGCCGCAGCCTCGCCGGGCGGGAACGAGCAGTACTTC CAAASPGGNEQYF
- - TRBJ1-1 TRBV9 14 TGTGCCAGCAGCGCTCGGCGGGAGATCACTGAAGCTTTCTTT CASSARREITEAFF
- - TRBJ2-1 TRBV4-3 13 TGCGCCAGCAGCCATAATGCGTACAATGAGCAGTTCTTC CASSHNAYNEQFF
- - TRBJ2-3 TRBV27 17 TGTGCCAGCAGGGCCCTGGGCGGGCGGTCTAGCACAGATACGCAGTATTTT CASRALGGRSSTDTQYF
- - TRBJ1-2 TRBV28 15 TGTGCCAGCAGGGTAACAGGATTAGCTAACTATGGCTACACCTTC CASRVTGLANYGYTF